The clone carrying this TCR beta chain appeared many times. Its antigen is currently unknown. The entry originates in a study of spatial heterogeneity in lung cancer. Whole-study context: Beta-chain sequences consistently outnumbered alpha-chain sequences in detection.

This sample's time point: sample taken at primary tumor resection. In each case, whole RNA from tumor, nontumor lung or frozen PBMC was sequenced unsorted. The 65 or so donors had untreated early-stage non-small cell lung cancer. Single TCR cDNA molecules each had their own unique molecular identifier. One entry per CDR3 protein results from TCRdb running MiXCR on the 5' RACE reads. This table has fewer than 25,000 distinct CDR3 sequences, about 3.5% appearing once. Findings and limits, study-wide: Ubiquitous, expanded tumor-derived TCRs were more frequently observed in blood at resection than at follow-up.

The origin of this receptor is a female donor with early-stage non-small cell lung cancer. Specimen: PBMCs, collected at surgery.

CDR3 in DNA: TGTGCCAGCAGTGTGGGGCCAACTGGGGCCAACGTCCTGACTTTC. It is translated as CASSVGPTGANVLTF. This rearrangement joins TRBV2 to TRBJ2-6, with a possible D match to TRBD1 (5 bases). Germline lookup yields CDR1 SNHLY and CDR2 FYNNEI. The CDR3 is 15 residues long. V shed 4 bases and J shed 2 bases, with 9 bases lying between them.